This is a list of T cell receptor beta chains from one sample in a study of response to subunit inactivated influenza vaccine. Using its own MiXCR run on the RT-PCR reads, TCRdb lists one record per CDR3 protein. The sample has roughly 760,000 distinct CDR3 sequences, over 20% seen once. Sequenced material: PBMCs from blood, taken around 5 days after vaccination. The receptors shown here come from a man aged 45-65 years who received an inactivated influenza vaccine. CDR3s include the opening cysteine and the closing phenylalanine or tryptophan. Each record gives: clone size, V gene, D gene, J gene, CDR3 DNA, CDR3 protein. A D gene is named only where the DNA matches it firmly. Clone size is given for some rows only: seen once, a few or many times, or a class if the clone is expanded.

clone size: -
V gene: TRBV5-6
D gene: TRBD1
J gene: TRBJ2-7
CDR3 DNA: TGTGCCAGCAGCTTCAATCCGGGACAGGGATACGAGCAGTACTTC
CDR3 protein: CASSFNPGQGYEQYF

clone size: -
V gene: TRBV18
D gene: TRBD1
J gene: TRBJ2-4
CDR3 DNA: TGTGCCAGCTCACCAATCCACGAAACAGGGGGCGGAAACATTCAGTACTTC
CDR3 protein: CASSPIHETGGGNIQYF

clone size: few
V gene: TRBV10-3
D gene: -
J gene: TRBJ2-7
CDR3 DNA: TGTGCCATCAGTGACGCGGATGGGGACGAGCAGTACTTC
CDR3 protein: CAISDADGDEQYF

clone size: few
V gene: TRBV28
D gene: -
J gene: TRBJ1-5
CDR3 DNA: TGTGCCAGCAGGTTAAATGCCAAGCCCCAGCATTTT
CDR3 protein: CASRLNAKPQHF

clone size: few
V gene: TRBV5-4
D gene: -
J gene: TRBJ2-3
CDR3 DNA: TGTGCCAGCAGCTATCGGACACCCAGCACAGATACGCAGTATTTT
CDR3 protein: CASSYRTPSTDTQYF

clone size: few
V gene: TRBV27
D gene: -
J gene: TRBJ1-1
CDR3 DNA: TGTGCCAGCAGTTGGACCGGGCTGAACACTGAAGCTTTCTTT
CDR3 protein: CASSWTGLNTEAFF

clone size: -
V gene: TRBV5-1
D gene: -
J gene: TRBJ2-7
CDR3 DNA: TGCGCCAGCAGCTTGGCCGAGGTGGGTTCGGGCGAGCAGTACTTC
CDR3 protein: CASSLAEVGSGEQYF

clone size: few
V gene: TRBV12-3/TRBV12-4
D gene: -
J gene: TRBJ2-7
CDR3 DNA: TGTGCCAGCAGTTGGACCCCAGCGACGCAAAGCTACGAGCAGTACTTC
CDR3 protein: CASSWTPATQSYEQYF

clone size: -
V gene: TRBV7-9
D gene: -
J gene: TRBJ2-3
CDR3 DNA: TGTGCCAGCAGCTTCCGCGGGATTGCAGATACGCAGTATTTT
CDR3 protein: CASSFRGIADTQYF

clone size: few
V gene: TRBV20-1
D gene: -
J gene: TRBJ2-7
CDR3 DNA: TGCAGTGCTGGACCTCCAGGTTACCGGACCTCCTACGAGCAGTACTTC
CDR3 protein: CSAGPPGYRTSYEQYF

clone size: many
V gene: TRBV10-3
D gene: -
J gene: TRBJ2-1
CDR3 DNA: TGTGCCATCAGAGAAGGGGACAATGAGCAGTTCTTC
CDR3 protein: CAIREGDNEQFF

clone size: -
V gene: TRBV7-3
D gene: -
J gene: TRBJ2-5
CDR3 DNA: TGTGCCAGCAGCCGTGAGGGCCAAGAGACCCAGTACTTC
CDR3 protein: CASSREGQETQYF

clone size: few
V gene: TRBV7-6
D gene: -
J gene: TRBJ2-3
CDR3 DNA: TGTGCCAGCAAACAGGCTGGGAACACAGATACGCAGTATTTT
CDR3 protein: CASKQAGNTDTQYF

clone size: few
V gene: TRBV20-1
D gene: TRBD1
J gene: TRBJ1-2
CDR3 DNA: TGCAGTGCACCCGGGACAGAGGTTCTTGGTGGCTACACCTTC
CDR3 protein: CSAPGTEVLGGYTF

clone size: few
V gene: TRBV7-2
D gene: TRBD2
J gene: TRBJ2-7
CDR3 DNA: TGTGCCAGCAGCGTCGGACTAGCGCGGTCCTACGAGCAGTACTTC
CDR3 protein: CASSVGLARSYEQYF

clone size: -
V gene: TRBV6-1
D gene: -
J gene: TRBJ2-7
CDR3 DNA: TGTGCCAGCATCCCAACCAACAGGGGAGGCGAGCAGTACTTC
CDR3 protein: CASIPTNRGGEQYF

clone size: few
V gene: TRBV28
D gene: TRBD1
J gene: TRBJ2-2
CDR3 DNA: TGTGCCAGCAGTTTACGACCCGGGGACAGGGGCGTCTATTTGGGATTCACCGGGGAGCTGTTTTTT
CDR3 protein: CASSLRPGDRGVYLGFTGELFF

clone size: -
V gene: TRBV10-3
D gene: -
J gene: TRBJ1-1
CDR3 DNA: TGTGCCATCAGTGGGGGACAGAACACTGAAGCTTTCTTT
CDR3 protein: CAISGGQNTEAFF

clone size: few
V gene: TRBV5-8
D gene: -
J gene: TRBJ2-3
CDR3 DNA: TGTGCCAGCCGGAAGACAGGCTATACGGCAGATACGCAGTATTTT
CDR3 protein: CASRKTGYTADTQYF

clone size: -
V gene: TRBV11-2
D gene: TRBD2
J gene: TRBJ2-1
CDR3 DNA: TGTGCCAGCAGCTTAGGTCGGGGGGGGACCAATGAGCAGTTCTTC
CDR3 protein: CASSLGRGGTNEQFF

clone size: few
V gene: TRBV20-1
D gene: TRBD1
J gene: TRBJ1-2
CDR3 DNA: TGCAGTGCTAGTTGGGTTGCATCCGGACAGGGGTTCCATGGCTACACCTTC
CDR3 protein: CSASWVASGQGFHGYTF

clone size: -
V gene: TRBV4-2
D gene: TRBD1
J gene: TRBJ2-5
CDR3 DNA: TGTGCCAGCAGCCAGAACCCTGGACAGGGGGGAGAGACCCAGTACTTC
CDR3 protein: CASSQNPGQGGETQYF

clone size: -
V gene: TRBV5-1
D gene: -
J gene: TRBJ2-5
CDR3 DNA: TGCGCCAGCAGCCCCGGAGGGCCCCGCCAAGAGACCCAGTACTTC
CDR3 protein: CASSPGGPRQETQYF

clone size: -
V gene: TRBV20-1
D gene: -
J gene: TRBJ2-1
CDR3 DNA: TGCAGTGCTAGAGATGGTGGGGGGGCCTCCCATGAGCAGTTCTTC
CDR3 protein: CSARDGGGASHEQFF

clone size: many
V gene: TRBV29-1
D gene: -
J gene: TRBJ2-7
CDR3 DNA: TGCAGCGTTGTTGGCACGAGGTCAGAGCAGTACTTC
CDR3 protein: CSVVGTRSEQYF

clone size: -
V gene: TRBV7-3
D gene: TRBD2
J gene: TRBJ2-1
CDR3 DNA: TGTGCCAGCAGCTTATGGGCGGGAGGGCCGTACAATGAGCAGTTCTTC
CDR3 protein: CASSLWAGGPYNEQFF

clone size: many
V gene: TRBV12-3/TRBV12-4
D gene: -
J gene: TRBJ1-1
CDR3 DNA: TGTGCCAGCAGTCCCTGGGACCGTATGAACACTGAAGCTTTCTTT
CDR3 protein: CASSPWDRMNTEAFF

clone size: -
V gene: TRBV5-6
D gene: -
J gene: TRBJ1-5
CDR3 DNA: TGTGCCAGCAGCTTAATGACAGGAAGCAATCAGCCCCAGCATTTT
CDR3 protein: CASSLMTGSNQPQHF

clone size: -
V gene: TRBV12-3/TRBV12-4
D gene: -
J gene: TRBJ1-3
CDR3 DNA: TGTGCCAGCAGTTTATCAAGGGGAGGAAACACCATATATTTT
CDR3 protein: CASSLSRGGNTIYF

clone size: -
V gene: TRBV15
D gene: TRBD1
J gene: TRBJ2-7
CDR3 DNA: TGTGCCACCAGCGGAGACAGGGGAGTCTCCTACGAGCAGTACTTC
CDR3 protein: CATSGDRGVSYEQYF

clone size: -
V gene: TRBV29-1
D gene: -
J gene: TRBJ1-1
CDR3 DNA: TGCAGCGTTTTGACAGCTATGAACACTGAAGCTTTCTTT
CDR3 protein: CSVLTAMNTEAFF

clone size: few
V gene: TRBV6-2/TRBV6-3
D gene: TRBD2
J gene: TRBJ2-2
CDR3 DNA: TGTGGCTCAGCGGGAGGAGTTTCCGGGGAGCTGTTTTTT
CDR3 protein: CGSAGGVSGELFF

clone size: -
V gene: TRBV5-1
D gene: -
J gene: TRBJ1-5
CDR3 DNA: TGCGCCAGCAGCTTGGGTAATTTGGATCAGCCCCAGCATTTT
CDR3 protein: CASSLGNLDQPQHF

clone size: few
V gene: TRBV9
D gene: TRBD2
J gene: TRBJ2-3
CDR3 DNA: TGTGCCAGCAGCGTAAGTCTAGCGGATTCCACAGATACGCAGTATTTT
CDR3 protein: CASSVSLADSTDTQYF

clone size: -
V gene: TRBV14
D gene: -
J gene: TRBJ2-3
CDR3 DNA: TGTGCCAGCAGTTTTTCCTTGACTAGCACAGATACGCAGTATTTT
CDR3 protein: CASSFSLTSTDTQYF

clone size: many
V gene: TRBV5-1
D gene: -
J gene: TRBJ2-3
CDR3 DNA: TGCGCCAGTGGGAGCGGAGCCCTCGATACGCAGTATTTT
CDR3 protein: CASGSGALDTQYF

clone size: few
V gene: TRBV6-2/TRBV6-3
D gene: -
J gene: TRBJ1-2
CDR3 DNA: TGTGCCAGCAGTCAGGGACGGACACGAGCTGGCTACACCTTC
CDR3 protein: CASSQGRTRAGYTF

clone size: -
V gene: TRBV5-6
D gene: -
J gene: TRBJ1-4
CDR3 DNA: TGTGCCAGCAGCTTCTCTCTCAATGAAAAACTGTTTTTT
CDR3 protein: CASSFSLNEKLFF

clone size: few
V gene: TRBV6-5
D gene: -
J gene: TRBJ2-7
CDR3 DNA: TGTGCCAGCAGTTACCCCCAGGCTAACGAGCAGTACTTC
CDR3 protein: CASSYPQANEQYF

clone size: few
V gene: TRBV10-1
D gene: TRBD1
J gene: TRBJ2-3
CDR3 DNA: TGCGCCAGCAGTGACACCGAGGGACAGGGGAGCACAGATACGCAGTATTTT
CDR3 protein: CASSDTEGQGSTDTQYF

clone size: few
V gene: TRBV4-2
D gene: -
J gene: TRBJ1-3
CDR3 DNA: TGTGCCAGCAGCCAACCCGGGACAACTCGCTCTGGAAACACCATATATTTT
CDR3 protein: CASSQPGTTRSGNTIYF

clone size: few
V gene: TRBV5-1
D gene: -
J gene: TRBJ1-1
CDR3 DNA: TGCGCCAGCAGAAAAGATCCGGGAACCAACACTGAAGCTTTCTTT
CDR3 protein: CASRKDPGTNTEAFF